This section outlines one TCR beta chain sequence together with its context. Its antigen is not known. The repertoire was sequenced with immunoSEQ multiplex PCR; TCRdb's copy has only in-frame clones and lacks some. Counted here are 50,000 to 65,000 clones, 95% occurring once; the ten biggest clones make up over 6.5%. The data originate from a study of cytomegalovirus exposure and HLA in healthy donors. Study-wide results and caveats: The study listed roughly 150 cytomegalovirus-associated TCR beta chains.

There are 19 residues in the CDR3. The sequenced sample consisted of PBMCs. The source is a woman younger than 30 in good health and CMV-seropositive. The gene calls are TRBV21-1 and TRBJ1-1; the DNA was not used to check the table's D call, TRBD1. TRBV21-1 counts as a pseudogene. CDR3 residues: CASSKALWTGEGLGTEAFF. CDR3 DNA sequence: TGTGCCAGCAGCAAAGCCCTTTGGACAGGGGAGGGTCTAGGCACTGAAGCTTTCTTT.